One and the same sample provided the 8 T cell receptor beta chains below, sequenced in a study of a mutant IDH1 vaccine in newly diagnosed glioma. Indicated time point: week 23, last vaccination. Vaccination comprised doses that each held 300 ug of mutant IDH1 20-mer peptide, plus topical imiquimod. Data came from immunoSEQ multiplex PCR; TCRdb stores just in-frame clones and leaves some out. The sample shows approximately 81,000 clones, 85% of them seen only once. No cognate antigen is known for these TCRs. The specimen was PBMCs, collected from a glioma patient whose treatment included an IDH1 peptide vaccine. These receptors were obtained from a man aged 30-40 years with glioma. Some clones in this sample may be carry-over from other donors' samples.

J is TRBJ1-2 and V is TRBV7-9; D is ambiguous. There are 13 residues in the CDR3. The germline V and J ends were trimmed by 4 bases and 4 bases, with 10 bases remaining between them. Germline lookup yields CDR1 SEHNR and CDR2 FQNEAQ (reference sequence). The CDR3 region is CASSSIEGYGYTF. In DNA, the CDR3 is TGTGCCAGCAGCTCCATTGAGGGCTATGGCTACACCTTC. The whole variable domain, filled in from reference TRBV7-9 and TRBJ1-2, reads DTGVSQNPRHKITKRGQNVTFRCDPISEHNRLYWYRQTLGQGPEFLTYFQNEAQLEKSRLLSDRFSAERPKGSFSTLEIQRTEQGDSAMYLCASSSIEGYGYTFGSGTRLTVV.

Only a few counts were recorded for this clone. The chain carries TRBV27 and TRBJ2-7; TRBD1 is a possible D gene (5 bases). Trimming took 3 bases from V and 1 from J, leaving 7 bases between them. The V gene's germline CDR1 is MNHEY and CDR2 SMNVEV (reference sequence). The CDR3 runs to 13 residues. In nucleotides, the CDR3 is TGTGCCAGCAGTTTTCAGGGTTCCTACGAGCAGTACTTC. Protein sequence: CASSFQGSYEQYF.

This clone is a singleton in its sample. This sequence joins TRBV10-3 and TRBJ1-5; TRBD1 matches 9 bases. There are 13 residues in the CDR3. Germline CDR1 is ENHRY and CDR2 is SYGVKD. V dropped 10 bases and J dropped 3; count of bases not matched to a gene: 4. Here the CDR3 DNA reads TGTGCCACACAGGGGGCCGTCAATCAGCCCCAGCATTTT. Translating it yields CATQGAVNQPQHF.

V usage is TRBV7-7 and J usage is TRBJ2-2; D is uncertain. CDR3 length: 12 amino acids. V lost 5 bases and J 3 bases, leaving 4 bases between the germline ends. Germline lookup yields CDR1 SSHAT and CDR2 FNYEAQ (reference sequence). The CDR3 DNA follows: TGTGCCAGCAGCCCTTACACCGGGGAGCTGTTTTTT. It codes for CASSPYTGELFF.

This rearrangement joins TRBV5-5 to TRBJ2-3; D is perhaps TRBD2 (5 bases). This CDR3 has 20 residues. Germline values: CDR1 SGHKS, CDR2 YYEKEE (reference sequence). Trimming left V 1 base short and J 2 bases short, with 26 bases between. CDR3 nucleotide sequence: TGTGCCAGCAGCTTGAAATGGGGTAGGAGCGGTCATGTCACCACAGATACGCAGTATTTT. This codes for CASSLKWGRSGHVTTDTQYF.

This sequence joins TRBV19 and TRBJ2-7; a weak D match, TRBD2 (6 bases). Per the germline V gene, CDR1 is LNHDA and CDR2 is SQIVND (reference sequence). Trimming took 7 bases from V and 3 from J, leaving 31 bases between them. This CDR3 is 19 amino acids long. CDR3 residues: CASTFPRAGTNPDCYEQYF. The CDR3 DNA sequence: TGTGCCAGTACCTTTCCCCGGGCGGGAACCAACCCCGATTGCTACGAGCAGTACTTC.

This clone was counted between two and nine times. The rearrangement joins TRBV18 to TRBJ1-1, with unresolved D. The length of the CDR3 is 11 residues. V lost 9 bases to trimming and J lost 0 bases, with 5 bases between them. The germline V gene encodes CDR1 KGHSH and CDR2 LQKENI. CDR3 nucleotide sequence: TGTGCCAGTACCCTGAACACTGAAGCTTTCTTT. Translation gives CASTLNTEAFF.

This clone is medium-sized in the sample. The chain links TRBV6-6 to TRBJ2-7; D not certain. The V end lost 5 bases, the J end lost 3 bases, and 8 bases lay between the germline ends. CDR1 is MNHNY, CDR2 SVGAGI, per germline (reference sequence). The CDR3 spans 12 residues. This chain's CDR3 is CASSVDGYEQYF. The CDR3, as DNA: TGTGCCAGCAGTGTTGACGGCTACGAGCAGTACTTC.